This T cell receptor beta chain was obtained from a study of cytomegalovirus exposure and HLA in healthy donors. Overall study context: An analysis done earlier identified almost 120 million unique TCR beta sequences from approximately 180 million T cells.

PCR amplification relied on 60 Vbeta primers (plus 13 Jbeta primers). Original processing notes: Later reanalysis found tens of millions of unique TCR beta chains, 10 million to 14 million of them shared. The method was immunoSEQ multiplex PCR; TCRdb's version includes in-frame clones alone and lacks a portion of them. V and J calls plus clone size are reproduced from that table; the DNA served to infer D and trimming. The profile shows 85,000 to 100,000 clones, roughly 69% of them singletons. Findings of the study overall: Later on, an analysis tied some 17,000 TCR beta sequences to HLA alleles at 0.05 false discovery rate.

V lost 1 base, J lost 0 bases, and 13 bases lay in between. The CDR3 has 18 amino acids. Germline V lookup: CDR1 SGHTA, CDR2 FQGNSA. Concerning this clone: What it binds is unknown.

The chain carries TRBV7-2 and TRBJ1-6; D uncertain. The source is a man aged 50-60 years in good health and CMV-seronegative. Sample: PBMCs. CDR3 coding DNA: TGTGCCAGCAGCTTAGAGAGAGTGGAGATCTCCTATAATTCACCCCTCCACTTT. This sequence encodes CASSLERVEISYNSPLHF. The variable domain in full, completed from reference TRBV7-2 and TRBJ1-6, reads GAGVSQSPSNKVTEKGKDVELRCDPISGHTALYWYRQSLGQGLEFLIYFQGNSAPDKSGLPSDRFSAERTGGSVSTLTIQRTQQEDSAVYLCASSLERVEISYNSPLHFGNGTRLTVT.